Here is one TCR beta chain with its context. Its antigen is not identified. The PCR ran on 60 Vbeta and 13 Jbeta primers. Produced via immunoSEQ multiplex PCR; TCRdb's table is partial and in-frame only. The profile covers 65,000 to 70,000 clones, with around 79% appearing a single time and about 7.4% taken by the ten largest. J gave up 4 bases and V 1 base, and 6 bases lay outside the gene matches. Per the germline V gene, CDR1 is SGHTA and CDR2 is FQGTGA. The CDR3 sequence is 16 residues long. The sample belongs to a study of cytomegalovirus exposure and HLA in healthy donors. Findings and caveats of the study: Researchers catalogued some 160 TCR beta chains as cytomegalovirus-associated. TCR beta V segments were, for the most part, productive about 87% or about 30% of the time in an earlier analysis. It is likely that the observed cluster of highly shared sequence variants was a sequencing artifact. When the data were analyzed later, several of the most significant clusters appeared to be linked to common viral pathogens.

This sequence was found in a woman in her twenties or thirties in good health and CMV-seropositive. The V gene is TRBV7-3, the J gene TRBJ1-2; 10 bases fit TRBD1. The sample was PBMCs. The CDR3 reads CASSLNGGQGIYGYTF. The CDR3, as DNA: TGTGCCAGCAGCTTAAATGGGGGACAGGGGATCTATGGCTACACCTTC.